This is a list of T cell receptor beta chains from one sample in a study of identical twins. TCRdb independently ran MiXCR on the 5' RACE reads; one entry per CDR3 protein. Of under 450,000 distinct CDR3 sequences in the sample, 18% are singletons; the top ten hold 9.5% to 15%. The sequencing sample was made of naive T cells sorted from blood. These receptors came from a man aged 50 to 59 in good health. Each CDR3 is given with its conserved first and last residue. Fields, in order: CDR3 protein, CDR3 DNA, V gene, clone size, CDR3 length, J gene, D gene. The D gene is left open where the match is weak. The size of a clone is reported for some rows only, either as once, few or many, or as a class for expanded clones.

cdr3_aa: CASSQDWDSFYEQYF
cdr3_nt: TGTGCCAGCAGCCAAGATTGGGACAGCTTCTACGAGCAGTACTTC
v_call: TRBV4-2
clone_size: NA
cdr3_length: 15
j_call: TRBJ2-7
d_call: TRBD1

cdr3_aa: CSVASGSSYEQYF
cdr3_nt: TGCAGCGTCGCAAGCGGCAGCTCCTACGAGCAGTACTTC
v_call: TRBV29-1
clone_size: many
cdr3_length: 13
j_call: TRBJ2-7
d_call: NA

cdr3_aa: CASSQERGIGVLVAKNIQYF
cdr3_nt: TGTGCCAGCAGCCAAGAACGAGGGATTGGTGTTCTGGTGGCCAAAAACATTCAGTACTTC
v_call: TRBV4-2
clone_size: NA
cdr3_length: 20
j_call: TRBJ2-4
d_call: NA

cdr3_aa: CASSEWTADEQFF
cdr3_nt: TGTGCCAGCAGTGAGTGGACCGCGGATGAGCAGTTCTTC
v_call: TRBV25-1
clone_size: NA
cdr3_length: 13
j_call: TRBJ2-1
d_call: NA

cdr3_aa: CASSPVASGIHNEQFF
cdr3_nt: TGTGCCAGCTCACCAGTAGCTAGCGGGATCCACAATGAGCAGTTCTTC
v_call: TRBV18
clone_size: NA
cdr3_length: 16
j_call: TRBJ2-1
d_call: TRBD2

cdr3_aa: CATSPDRGQNQPQHF
cdr3_nt: TGTGCCACCAGCCCGGACAGGGGACAGAATCAGCCCCAGCATTTT
v_call: TRBV15
clone_size: many
cdr3_length: 15
j_call: TRBJ1-5
d_call: TRBD1

cdr3_aa: CASSPDLFALIDEQFF
cdr3_nt: TGCGCCAGCAGCCCAGATTTGTTTGCCCTAATTGATGAGCAGTTCTTC
v_call: TRBV4-1
clone_size: few
cdr3_length: 16
j_call: TRBJ2-1
d_call: NA

cdr3_aa: CAWRRTVSYEQYF
cdr3_nt: TGTGCCTGGAGGAGGACAGTGTCCTACGAGCAGTACTTC
v_call: TRBV30
clone_size: NA
cdr3_length: 13
j_call: TRBJ2-7
d_call: NA

cdr3_aa: CASSLAVARETQYF
cdr3_nt: TGTGCCAGCAGCTTGGCAGTAGCGCGGGAGACCCAGTACTTC
v_call: TRBV5-6
clone_size: NA
cdr3_length: 14
j_call: TRBJ2-5
d_call: NA

cdr3_aa: CSAGQGTTEAFF
cdr3_nt: TGCAGTGCTGGACAGGGAACCACTGAAGCTTTCTTT
v_call: TRBV20-1
clone_size: once
cdr3_length: 12
j_call: TRBJ1-1
d_call: TRBD1

cdr3_aa: CAISESTRDGGTEAFF
cdr3_nt: TGTGCCATCAGTGAGTCGACCCGGGACGGGGGCACTGAAGCTTTCTTT
v_call: TRBV10-3
clone_size: NA
cdr3_length: 16
j_call: TRBJ1-1
d_call: NA

cdr3_aa: CASSQGVHIGEAFF
cdr3_nt: TGCGCCAGCAGCCAAGGGGTCCATATAGGTGAAGCTTTCTTT
v_call: TRBV4-1
clone_size: few
cdr3_length: 14
j_call: TRBJ1-1
d_call: NA

cdr3_aa: CASSLTRDTNYEQYF
cdr3_nt: TGTGCCAGCAGCCTTACCCGGGACACAAACTACGAGCAGTACTTC
v_call: TRBV7-2
clone_size: many
cdr3_length: 15
j_call: TRBJ2-7
d_call: NA

cdr3_aa: CASSDPYAYNEQFF
cdr3_nt: TGTGCCAGCAGTGACCCTTACGCCTACAATGAGCAGTTCTTC
v_call: TRBV2
clone_size: NA
cdr3_length: 14
j_call: TRBJ2-1
d_call: NA

cdr3_aa: CASSQVGREPYNEQFF
cdr3_nt: TGTGCCAGCAGCCAAGTTGGGCGGGAGCCCTACAATGAGCAGTTCTTC
v_call: TRBV6-2/TRBV6-3
clone_size: NA
cdr3_length: 16
j_call: TRBJ2-1
d_call: TRBD2

cdr3_aa: CATSRVNREETQYF
cdr3_nt: TGTGCCACCAGCAGAGTTAACAGAGAAGAGACCCAGTACTTC
v_call: TRBV15
clone_size: few
cdr3_length: 14
j_call: TRBJ2-5
d_call: NA

cdr3_aa: CSARDPLAGPYEQYF
cdr3_nt: TGCAGTGCTAGAGATCCTCTAGCGGGCCCCTACGAGCAGTACTTC
v_call: TRBV20-1
clone_size: NA
cdr3_length: 15
j_call: TRBJ2-7
d_call: TRBD2

cdr3_aa: CASSYSGQGNQPQHF
cdr3_nt: TGTGCCAGCAGTTACTCGGGACAGGGAAATCAGCCCCAGCATTTT
v_call: TRBV6-5
clone_size: many
cdr3_length: 15
j_call: TRBJ1-5
d_call: TRBD1

cdr3_aa: CASSQGVYGTDTQYF
cdr3_nt: TGCGCCAGCAGCCAAGGGGTTTATGGCACAGATACGCAGTATTTT
v_call: TRBV4-3
clone_size: once
cdr3_length: 15
j_call: TRBJ2-3
d_call: NA

cdr3_aa: CASSLETSTEKLFF
cdr3_nt: TGTGCCAGCAGCCTAGAGACTAGCACAGAAAAACTGTTTTTT
v_call: TRBV7-2
clone_size: NA
cdr3_length: 14
j_call: TRBJ1-4
d_call: NA

cdr3_aa: CASRRPTYEQYF
cdr3_nt: TGTGCCAGCAGGAGACCGACCTACGAGCAGTACTTC
v_call: TRBV6-1
clone_size: many
cdr3_length: 12
j_call: TRBJ2-7
d_call: NA

cdr3_aa: CASSSMRDSNQPQHF
cdr3_nt: TGTGCCAGCAGTTCCATGAGGGACAGCAATCAGCCCCAGCATTTT
v_call: TRBV6-2/TRBV6-3
clone_size: NA
cdr3_length: 15
j_call: TRBJ1-5
d_call: NA

cdr3_aa: CASSLALGGQGRYEQYF
cdr3_nt: TGTGCCAGCAGCTTAGCCTTAGGGGGACAGGGACGCTACGAGCAGTACTTC
v_call: TRBV7-2
clone_size: NA
cdr3_length: 17
j_call: TRBJ2-7
d_call: TRBD1

cdr3_aa: CASSQDPRGTYEQYF
cdr3_nt: TGCGCCAGCAGCCAAGATCCCAGGGGGACCTACGAGCAGTACTTC
v_call: TRBV4-1
clone_size: NA
cdr3_length: 15
j_call: TRBJ2-7
d_call: TRBD1

cdr3_aa: CASSPPGGSTYEQYF
cdr3_nt: TGTGCCAGCAGCCCCCCAGGCGGTTCTACCTACGAGCAGTACTTC
v_call: TRBV11-2
clone_size: NA
cdr3_length: 15
j_call: TRBJ2-7
d_call: NA

cdr3_aa: CASSNTGSETQYF
cdr3_nt: TGCGCCAGCAGCAACACAGGGAGTGAGACCCAGTACTTC
v_call: TRBV5-1
clone_size: NA
cdr3_length: 13
j_call: TRBJ2-5
d_call: NA

cdr3_aa: CASSSTSGTVASPLHF
cdr3_nt: TGTGCCAGCAGCTCGACCTCCGGGACAGTTGCTTCACCCCTCCACTTT
v_call: TRBV7-9
clone_size: many
cdr3_length: 16
j_call: TRBJ1-6
d_call: TRBD1

cdr3_aa: CASSVEGTAVTTDTQYF
cdr3_nt: TGTGCCAGCAGCGTAGAGGGAACGGCCGTTACGACAGATACGCAGTATTTT
v_call: TRBV9
clone_size: NA
cdr3_length: 17
j_call: TRBJ2-3
d_call: NA

cdr3_aa: CASSFAGFEQFF
cdr3_nt: TGTGCCAGCAGCTTCGCGGGGTTTGAGCAGTTCTTC
v_call: TRBV7-9
clone_size: NA
cdr3_length: 12
j_call: TRBJ2-1
d_call: NA

cdr3_aa: CASSLTGTGARGYTF
cdr3_nt: TGTGCCAGCAGTTTGACCGGGACAGGGGCTCGGGGCTACACCTTC
v_call: TRBV6-5
clone_size: many
cdr3_length: 15
j_call: TRBJ1-2
d_call: TRBD1

cdr3_aa: CSARQAGEQFF
cdr3_nt: TGCAGTGCTAGACAAGCGGGGGAGCAGTTCTTC
v_call: TRBV20-1
clone_size: many
cdr3_length: 11
j_call: TRBJ2-1
d_call: TRBD2

cdr3_aa: CASSLVGFMGVTEAFF
cdr3_nt: TGTGCCAGCAGTTTAGTAGGGTTTATGGGGGTAACTGAAGCTTTCTTT
v_call: TRBV27
clone_size: NA
cdr3_length: 16
j_call: TRBJ1-1
d_call: NA

cdr3_aa: CSARDLLHPTDTQYF
cdr3_nt: TGCAGTGCTAGAGATCTACTGCACCCCACAGATACGCAGTATTTT
v_call: TRBV20-1
clone_size: NA
cdr3_length: 15
j_call: TRBJ2-3
d_call: NA

cdr3_aa: CASRSLDRDEQYF
cdr3_nt: TGTGCCAGCCGTTCGTTGGACAGGGACGAGCAGTACTTC
v_call: TRBV28
clone_size: once
cdr3_length: 13
j_call: TRBJ2-7
d_call: TRBD1

cdr3_aa: CASSEGRPYEQYF
cdr3_nt: TGTGCCAGCAGTGAGGGCAGACCCTACGAGCAGTACTTC
v_call: TRBV2
clone_size: few
cdr3_length: 13
j_call: TRBJ2-7
d_call: NA

cdr3_aa: CASSPALLASNTGELFF
cdr3_nt: TGTGCCAGCAGTCCAGCCCTACTAGCGTCGAACACCGGGGAGCTGTTTTTT
v_call: TRBV6-2/TRBV6-3
clone_size: NA
cdr3_length: 17
j_call: TRBJ2-2
d_call: TRBD2

cdr3_aa: CASSYGRGGSYNEQFF
cdr3_nt: TGTGCCAGCAGTTACGGGCGGGGGGGGTCCTACAATGAGCAGTTCTTC
v_call: TRBV6-2/TRBV6-3
clone_size: NA
cdr3_length: 16
j_call: TRBJ2-1
d_call: TRBD2

cdr3_aa: CSVGKGTYNEQFF
cdr3_nt: TGCAGCGTTGGCAAGGGGACCTACAATGAGCAGTTCTTC
v_call: TRBV29-1
clone_size: NA
cdr3_length: 13
j_call: TRBJ2-1
d_call: NA

cdr3_aa: CASTLQRGSGEQFF
cdr3_nt: TGTGCCAGCACCCTCCAGAGGGGTTCAGGTGAGCAGTTCTTC
v_call: TRBV11-2
clone_size: few
cdr3_length: 14
j_call: TRBJ2-1
d_call: NA

cdr3_aa: CASSQGNEYNEQFF
cdr3_nt: TGTGCCAGCAGCCAGGGAAACGAATACAATGAGCAGTTCTTC
v_call: TRBV3-1
clone_size: many
cdr3_length: 14
j_call: TRBJ2-1
d_call: NA

cdr3_aa: CASSFGRGYEQYF
cdr3_nt: TGTGCCAGCAGTTTCGGCAGGGGATACGAGCAGTACTTC
v_call: TRBV12-3/TRBV12-4
clone_size: many
cdr3_length: 13
j_call: TRBJ2-7
d_call: NA

cdr3_aa: CASSLVSAGGEQYF
cdr3_nt: TGTGCCAGCAGTTTGGTGTCGGCAGGGGGTGAACAGTACTTC
v_call: TRBV12-3/TRBV12-4
clone_size: NA
cdr3_length: 14
j_call: TRBJ2-4
d_call: TRBD1

cdr3_aa: CASSLGRAFTGELFF
cdr3_nt: TGTGCCAGCAGCTTAGGTCGGGCGTTCACCGGGGAGCTGTTTTTT
v_call: TRBV7-9
clone_size: many
cdr3_length: 15
j_call: TRBJ2-2
d_call: NA

cdr3_aa: CASTYQGDATYEQYF
cdr3_nt: TGTGCCAGCACCTATCAGGGGGACGCAACCTACGAGCAGTACTTC
v_call: TRBV28
clone_size: NA
cdr3_length: 15
j_call: TRBJ2-7
d_call: TRBD1

cdr3_aa: CAISPTGNTEAFF
cdr3_nt: TGTGCCATCAGCCCGACAGGGAACACTGAAGCTTTCTTT
v_call: TRBV10-3
clone_size: few
cdr3_length: 13
j_call: TRBJ1-1
d_call: NA

cdr3_aa: CASSPKIQGAMNTGELFF
cdr3_nt: TGTGCCAGCTCACCAAAAATCCAGGGGGCAATGAACACCGGGGAGCTGTTTTTT
v_call: TRBV18
clone_size: many
cdr3_length: 18
j_call: TRBJ2-2
d_call: TRBD1

cdr3_aa: CATQQGPASYEQYF
cdr3_nt: TGCGCCACCCAGCAGGGCCCAGCCTCCTACGAGCAGTACTTC
v_call: TRBV5-1
clone_size: NA
cdr3_length: 14
j_call: TRBJ2-7
d_call: NA

cdr3_aa: CASSVGQGRETQYF
cdr3_nt: TGCGCCAGCAGCGTTGGACAGGGTCGGGAGACCCAGTACTTC
v_call: TRBV5-1
clone_size: few
cdr3_length: 14
j_call: TRBJ2-5
d_call: TRBD1

cdr3_aa: CASSLGIGIQETQYF
cdr3_nt: TGCGCCAGCAGCTTGGGAATAGGAATCCAAGAGACCCAGTACTTC
v_call: TRBV5-1
clone_size: few
cdr3_length: 15
j_call: TRBJ2-5
d_call: NA

cdr3_aa: CASSLARQGATDTQYF
cdr3_nt: TGTGCCAGCAGCCTGGCGCGGCAGGGGGCGACAGATACGCAGTATTTT
v_call: TRBV12-3/TRBV12-4
clone_size: many
cdr3_length: 16
j_call: TRBJ2-3
d_call: TRBD1

cdr3_aa: CSAWTGSTEAFF
cdr3_nt: TGCAGTGCTTGGACGGGGAGCACTGAAGCTTTCTTT
v_call: TRBV20-1
clone_size: few
cdr3_length: 12
j_call: TRBJ1-1
d_call: NA